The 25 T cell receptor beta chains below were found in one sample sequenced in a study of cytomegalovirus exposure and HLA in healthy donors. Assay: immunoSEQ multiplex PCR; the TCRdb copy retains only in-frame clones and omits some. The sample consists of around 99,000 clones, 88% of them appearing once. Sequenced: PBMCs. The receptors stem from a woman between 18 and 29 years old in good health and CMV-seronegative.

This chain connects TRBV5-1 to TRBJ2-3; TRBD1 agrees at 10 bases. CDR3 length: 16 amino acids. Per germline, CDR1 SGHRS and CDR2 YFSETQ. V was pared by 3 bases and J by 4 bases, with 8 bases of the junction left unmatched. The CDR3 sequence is CASSYEGTGESDTQYF. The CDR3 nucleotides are TGCGCCAGCAGCTATGAGGGGACAGGGGAATCAGATACGCAGTATTTT.

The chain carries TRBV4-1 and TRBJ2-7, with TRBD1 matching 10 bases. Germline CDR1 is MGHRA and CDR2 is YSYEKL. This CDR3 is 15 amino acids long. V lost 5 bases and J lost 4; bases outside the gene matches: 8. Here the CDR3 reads CASSSRTGGFYEQYF. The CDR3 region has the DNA TGCGCCAGCAGCTCCAGGACAGGGGGATTTTACGAGCAGTACTTC.

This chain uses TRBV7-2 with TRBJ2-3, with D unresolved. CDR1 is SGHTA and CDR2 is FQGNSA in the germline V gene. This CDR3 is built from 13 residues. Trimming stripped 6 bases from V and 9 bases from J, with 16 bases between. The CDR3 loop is CASRPDGSRTQYF. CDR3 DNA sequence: TGTGCCAGCAGACCCGACGGCTCGAGGACGCAGTATTTT.

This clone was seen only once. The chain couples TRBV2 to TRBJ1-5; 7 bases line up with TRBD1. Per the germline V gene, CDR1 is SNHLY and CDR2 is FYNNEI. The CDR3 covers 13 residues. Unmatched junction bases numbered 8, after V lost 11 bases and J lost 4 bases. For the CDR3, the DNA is TGTGCCTGCACGGGGACAGTGAATCAGCCCCAGCATTTT. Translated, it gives CACTGTVNQPQHF.

This CDR3 reads CASSSGSGWKETQYF. In nucleotides, the CDR3 is TGTGCCAGCAGCTCCGGTAGCGGATGGAAAGAGACCCAGTACTTC. The J gene is TRBJ2-5, the V gene TRBV7-9, with D maybe TRBD2 (6 bases). The CDR3 runs 15 residues. V was shortened by 4 bases and J by 3 bases, with 15 bases between the two germline ends. Germline V gene data show CDR1 as SEHNR and CDR2 as FQNEAQ (reference sequence).

DNA for the CDR3: TGTGCCAGCAACCTAGCGGGAGGGCCTTACAATGAGCAGTTCTTC. Translation: CASNLAGGPYNEQFF. The rearrangement uses TRBV9 and TRBJ2-1, with 12 bases matching TRBD2. This CDR3 is 15 amino acids long. Germline-derived CDR1 and CDR2 are SGDLS and YYNGEE. J was trimmed by 4 bases and V by 6 bases; bases with no gene match: 5.

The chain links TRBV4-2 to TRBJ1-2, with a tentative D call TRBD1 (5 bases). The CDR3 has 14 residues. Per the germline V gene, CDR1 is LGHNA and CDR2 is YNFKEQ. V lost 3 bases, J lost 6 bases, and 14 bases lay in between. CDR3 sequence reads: CASSQATVSDGYTF. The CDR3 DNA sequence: TGTGCCAGCAGCCAGGCGACAGTCTCCGATGGCTACACCTTC.

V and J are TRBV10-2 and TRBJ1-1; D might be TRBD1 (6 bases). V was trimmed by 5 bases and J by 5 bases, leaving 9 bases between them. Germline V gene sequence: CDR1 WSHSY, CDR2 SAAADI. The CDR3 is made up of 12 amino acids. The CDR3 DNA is TGCGCCAGCAGTAGAACAGGGACTGAAGCTTTCTTT. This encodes CASSRTGTEAFF.

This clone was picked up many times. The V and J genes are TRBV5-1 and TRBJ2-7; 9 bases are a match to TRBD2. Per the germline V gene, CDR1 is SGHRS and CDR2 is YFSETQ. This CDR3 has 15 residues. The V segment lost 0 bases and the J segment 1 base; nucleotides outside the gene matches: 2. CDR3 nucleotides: TGCGCCAGCAGCTTGGTCCTAGCGGGATCCTACGAGCAGTACTTC. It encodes CASSLVLAGSYEQYF. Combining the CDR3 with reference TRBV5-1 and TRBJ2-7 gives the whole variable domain KAGVTQTPRYLIKTRGQQVTLSCSPISGHRSVSWYQQTPGQGLQFLFEYFSETQRNKGNFPGRFSGRQFSNSRSEMNVSTLELGDSALYLCASSLVLAGSYEQYFGPGTRLTVT.

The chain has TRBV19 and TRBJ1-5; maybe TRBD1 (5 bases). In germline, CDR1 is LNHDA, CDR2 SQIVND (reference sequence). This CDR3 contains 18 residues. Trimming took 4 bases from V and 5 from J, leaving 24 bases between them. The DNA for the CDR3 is TGTGCCAGTAGTACCCCCCCCCGACGGGTCGGGGGTCATCAGCCCCAGCATTTT. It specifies CASSTPPRRVGGHQPQHF.

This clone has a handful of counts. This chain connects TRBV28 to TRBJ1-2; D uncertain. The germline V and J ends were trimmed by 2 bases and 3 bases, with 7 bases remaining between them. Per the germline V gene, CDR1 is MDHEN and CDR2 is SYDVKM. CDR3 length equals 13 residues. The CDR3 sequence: CASSLTRDYGYTF. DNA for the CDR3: TGTGCCAGCAGTTTAACCCGGGACTATGGCTACACCTTC.

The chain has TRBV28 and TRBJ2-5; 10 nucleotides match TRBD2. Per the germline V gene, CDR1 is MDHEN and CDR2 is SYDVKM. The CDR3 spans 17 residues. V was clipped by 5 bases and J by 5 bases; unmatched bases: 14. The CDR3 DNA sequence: TGTGCCAGCAGTCTCCAGCGGGGGGGCTCGTTAGCGGAGACCCAGTACTTC. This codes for CASSLQRGGSLAETQYF.

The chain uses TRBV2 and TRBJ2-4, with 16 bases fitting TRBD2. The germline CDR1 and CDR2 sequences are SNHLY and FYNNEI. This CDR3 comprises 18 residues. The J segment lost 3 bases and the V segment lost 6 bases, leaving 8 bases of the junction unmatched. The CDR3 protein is CASRPGLAGGPGKNIQYF. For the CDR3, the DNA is TGTGCCAGCAGACCGGGACTAGCGGGAGGGCCTGGCAAAAACATTCAGTACTTC. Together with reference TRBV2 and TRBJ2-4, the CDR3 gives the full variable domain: EPEVTQTPSHQVTQMGQEVILRCVPISNHLYFYWYRQILGQKVEFLVSFYNNEISEKSEIFDDQFSVERPDGSNFTLKIRSTKLEDSAMYFCASRPGLAGGPGKNIQYFGAGTRLSVL.

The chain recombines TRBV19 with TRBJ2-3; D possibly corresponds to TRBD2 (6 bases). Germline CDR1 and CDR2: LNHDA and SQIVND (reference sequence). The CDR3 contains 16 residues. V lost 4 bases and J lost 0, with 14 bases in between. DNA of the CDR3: TGTGCCAGTAGTACGGGCCTAGCGTGGAGCACAGATACGCAGTATTTT. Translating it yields CASSTGLAWSTDTQYF.

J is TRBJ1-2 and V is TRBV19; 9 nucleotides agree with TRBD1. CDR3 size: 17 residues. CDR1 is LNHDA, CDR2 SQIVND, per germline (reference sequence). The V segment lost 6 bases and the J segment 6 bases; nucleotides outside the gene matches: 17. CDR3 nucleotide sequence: TGTGCCAGTAGGCCGGGACAGGGTTCTATCGACTGGGATGGCTACACCTTC. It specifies CASRPGQGSIDWDGYTF. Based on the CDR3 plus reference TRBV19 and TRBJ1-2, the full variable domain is DGGITQSPKYLFRKEGQNVTLSCEQNLNHDAMYWYRQDPGQGLRLIYYSQIVNDFQKGDIAEGYSVSREKKESFPLTVTSAQKNPTAFYLCASRPGQGSIDWDGYTFGSGTRLTVV.

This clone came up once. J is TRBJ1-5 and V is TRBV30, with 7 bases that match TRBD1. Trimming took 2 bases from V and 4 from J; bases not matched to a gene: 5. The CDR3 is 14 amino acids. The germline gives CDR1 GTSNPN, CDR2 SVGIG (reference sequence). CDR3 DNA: TGTGCCTGGAGTCGGGGACAGCGAAATCAGCCCCAGCATTTT. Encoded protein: CAWSRGQRNQPQHF.

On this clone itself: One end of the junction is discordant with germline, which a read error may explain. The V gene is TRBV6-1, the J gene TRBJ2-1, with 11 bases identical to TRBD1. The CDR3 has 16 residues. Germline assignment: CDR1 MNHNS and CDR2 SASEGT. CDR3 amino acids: CASSEGAGTGGDTEFF. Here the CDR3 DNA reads TGTGCCAGCAGCGAAGGGGCCGGGACAGGGGGTGATACTGAGTTCTTC.

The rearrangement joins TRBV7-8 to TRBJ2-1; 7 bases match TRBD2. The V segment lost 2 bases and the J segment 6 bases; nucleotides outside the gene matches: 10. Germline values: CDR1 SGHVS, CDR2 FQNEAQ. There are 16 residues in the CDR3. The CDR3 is CASSLTPGGGINEQFF. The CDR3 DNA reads TGTGCCAGCAGCTTAACCCCGGGGGGAGGTATCAATGAGCAGTTCTTC. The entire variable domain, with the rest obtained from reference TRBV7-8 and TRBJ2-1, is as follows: GAGVSQSPRYKVAKRGQDVALRCDPISGHVSLFWYQQALGQGPEFLTYFQNEAQLDKSGLPSDRFFAERPEGSVSTLKIQRTQQEDSAVYLCASSLTPGGGINEQFFGPGTRLTVL.

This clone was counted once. CDR3 in amino acids: CASSLDRGTTEAFF. The CDR3 DNA sequence: TGTGCCAGCAGTTTGGACAGGGGAACCACTGAAGCTTTCTTT. The V call is TRBV6-5, the J call TRBJ1-1; 9 bases are shared with TRBD1. The CDR3 extends over 14 amino acids. In germline, CDR1 is MNHEY, CDR2 SVGAGI. The ends lost 4 bases at V and 4 bases at J; junction bases unmatched: 4.

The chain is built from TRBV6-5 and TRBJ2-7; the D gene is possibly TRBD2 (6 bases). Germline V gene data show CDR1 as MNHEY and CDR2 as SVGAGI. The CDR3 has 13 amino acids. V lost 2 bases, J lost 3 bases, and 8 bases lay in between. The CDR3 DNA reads TGTGCCAGCAGTTACGAGGAGGGCTACGAGCAGTACTTC. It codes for CASSYEEGYEQYF.

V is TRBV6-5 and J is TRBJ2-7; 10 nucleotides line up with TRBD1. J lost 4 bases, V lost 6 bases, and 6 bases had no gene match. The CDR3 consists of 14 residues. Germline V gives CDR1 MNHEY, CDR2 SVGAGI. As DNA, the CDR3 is TGTGCCAGCAGCCCAGACAGGGGGCTATACGAGCAGTACTTC. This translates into CASSPDRGLYEQYF.

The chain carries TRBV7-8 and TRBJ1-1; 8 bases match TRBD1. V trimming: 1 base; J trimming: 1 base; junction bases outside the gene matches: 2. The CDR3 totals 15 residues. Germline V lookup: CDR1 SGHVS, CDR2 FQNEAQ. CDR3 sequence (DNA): TGTGCCAGCAGCTTAGGAACAGGGGGGAACACTGAAGCTTTCTTT. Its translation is CASSLGTGGNTEAFF.

CDR3 sequence (DNA): TGTGCCAGCAGCTCCGAACTAGTCTGGGGTAGCACAGATACGCAGTATTTT. The encoded protein is CASSSELVWGSTDTQYF. The rearrangement joins TRBV5-6 to TRBJ2-3, with D possibly TRBD2 on 5 matching bases. Trimming cost V 3 bases and J 0 bases, with 17 bases left between them. CDR1 and CDR2 (germline): SGHDT, YYEEEE. The CDR3 is 17 residues long. Using reference TRBV5-6 and TRBJ2-3 for the parts outside the CDR3, the full variable domain is DAGVTQSPTHLIKTRGQQVTLRCSPKSGHDTVSWYQQALGQGPQFIFQYYEEEERQRGNFPDRFSGHQFPNYSSELNVNALLLGDSALYLCASSSELVWGSTDTQYFGPGTRLTVL.

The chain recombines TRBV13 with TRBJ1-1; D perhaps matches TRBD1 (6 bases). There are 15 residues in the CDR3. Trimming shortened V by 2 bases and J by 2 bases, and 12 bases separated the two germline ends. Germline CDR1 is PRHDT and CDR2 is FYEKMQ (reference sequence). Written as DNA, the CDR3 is TGTGCCAGCAGCTTATATGGGGGCGCAAACACTGAAGCTTTCTTT. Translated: CASSLYGGANTEAFF.

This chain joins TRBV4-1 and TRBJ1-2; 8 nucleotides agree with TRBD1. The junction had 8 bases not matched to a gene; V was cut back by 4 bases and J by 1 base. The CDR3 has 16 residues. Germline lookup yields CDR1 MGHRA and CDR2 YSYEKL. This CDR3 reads CASSLAPTGVNYGYTF. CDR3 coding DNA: TGCGCCAGCAGCCTCGCCCCGACAGGGGTTAACTATGGCTACACCTTC.